Listed below are T cell receptor beta chains from one sample, sequenced in a study of monozygotic twins with inflammatory bowel disease. Using the 5' RACE reads, TCRdb records one entry per CDR3 protein without DNA. The specimen's table records some 210,000 distinct CDR3 sequences. Input material: blood. These receptors were collected from a human donor with ulcerative colitis or Crohn's disease, or a healthy co-twin of an affected twin (not recorded which). Both conserved end residues are part of each CDR3.

j_gene | v_gene | CDR3aa
TRBJ1-1 | TRBV5-1 | CASSIGTSNTEAFF
TRBJ2-1 | TRBV21-1 | CASSNPRLAGGGNYNEQFF
TRBJ2-2 | TRBV5-1 | CASSPQQGSSTGELFF
TRBJ2-7 | TRBV27 | CATLRTGGYEQYF
TRBJ2-7 | TRBV5-1 | CASSSDRGGNYEQYF
TRBJ2-1 | TRBV5-1 | CASSLDGLAGGSYNEQFF
TRBJ1-5 | TRBV20-1 | CSARDLTASNQPQHF
TRBJ2-1 | TRBV20-1 | CSASRLSRTGGAINEQFF
TRBJ2-1 | TRBV2 | CASSEGLRGNEQFF
TRBJ2-5 | TRBV5-6 | CASSFYRQETQYF
TRBJ1-2 | TRBV19 | CASVDGQGYYGYTF
TRBJ2-2 | TRBV6-5 | CASSYSDYNTGELFF
TRBJ2-1 | TRBV19 | CASSIAQLNNEQFF
TRBJ2-5 | TRBV5-4 | CASSFEYAQETQYF
TRBJ2-1 | TRBV5-1 | CASSLSGGIGNEQFF
TRBJ2-5 | TRBV12-3/TRBV12-4 | CASRQGAAETQYF
TRBJ2-4 | TRBV11-2 | CASSRVSQTDIPYF
TRBJ2-3 | TRBV14 | CASSQDLTRDTQYF
TRBJ2-1 | TRBV5-1 | CASSLGRMLIYNEQFF
TRBJ2-5 | TRBV20-1 | CSANGLAGLLQETQYF
TRBJ2-2 | TRBV5-1 | CASSPRGGSTGELFF
TRBJ2-1 | TRBV2 | CASTWEGGQFF
TRBJ1-2 | TRBV18 | CASSPGRVLEYGYTF
TRBJ2-1 | TRBV12-3/TRBV12-4 | CASSLSGGANEQFF
TRBJ1-2 | TRBV3-1 | CASSQESYGYTF
TRBJ2-3 | TRBV5-6 | CASSLTSGITDTQYF
TRBJ1-5 | TRBV20-1 | CSGRSDFNQPQHF
TRBJ1-1 | TRBV20-1 | CSARGTGTEAFF
TRBJ2-1 | TRBV11-2 | CASSFGGGAANEQFF
TRBJ1-1 | TRBV20-1 | CSARDSRTANTEAFF
TRBJ2-4 | TRBV5-1 | CASSPDRVDIQYF
TRBJ1-5 | TRBV12-3/TRBV12-4 | CASSKDFQPQHF
TRBJ1-3 | TRBV18 | CASSPTTGRVDTIYF
TRBJ1-1 | TRBV5-1 | CASTTTAMNTEAFF
TRBJ2-5 | TRBV5-1 | CASSSGTSGGETQYF
TRBJ2-3 | TRBV4-1 | CASSQTSGLTLMSTDTQYF
TRBJ1-2 | TRBV10-3 | CAISESNRSPEGGLGYTF
TRBJ1-4 | TRBV5-1 | CASSFTRGGEKLFF
TRBJ1-1 | TRBV12-3/TRBV12-4 | CASSFGGREAFF
TRBJ1-3 | TRBV7-9 | CASSPSQGTGTTIYF